Listed here is a single TCR beta chain. These data originate in a study of blood T cell repertoires in COVID-19. The germline CDR1 and CDR2 sequences are LNHDA and SQIVND (reference sequence). The CDR3 sequence is 16 residues long. V shed 6 bases and J shed 6 bases, with 21 bases lying between them. Here immunoSEQ multiplex PCR was the method, and the copy in TCRdb shows in-frame clones only, minus some. There are some 80,000 clones in the sample; approximately 82% occur only once, and approximately 7.3% lies in the top ten. Material: peripheral blood. The chain is built from TRBV19 and TRBJ1-5; D remains ambiguous. The sequence derives from a human donor in a cohort sampled during active COVID-19. CDR3 sequence reads: CASRPREGRLSQPQHF. The CDR3 DNA reads as TGTGCCAGTAGACCCCGGGAGGGCAGGCTTAGTCAGCCCCAGCATTTT.